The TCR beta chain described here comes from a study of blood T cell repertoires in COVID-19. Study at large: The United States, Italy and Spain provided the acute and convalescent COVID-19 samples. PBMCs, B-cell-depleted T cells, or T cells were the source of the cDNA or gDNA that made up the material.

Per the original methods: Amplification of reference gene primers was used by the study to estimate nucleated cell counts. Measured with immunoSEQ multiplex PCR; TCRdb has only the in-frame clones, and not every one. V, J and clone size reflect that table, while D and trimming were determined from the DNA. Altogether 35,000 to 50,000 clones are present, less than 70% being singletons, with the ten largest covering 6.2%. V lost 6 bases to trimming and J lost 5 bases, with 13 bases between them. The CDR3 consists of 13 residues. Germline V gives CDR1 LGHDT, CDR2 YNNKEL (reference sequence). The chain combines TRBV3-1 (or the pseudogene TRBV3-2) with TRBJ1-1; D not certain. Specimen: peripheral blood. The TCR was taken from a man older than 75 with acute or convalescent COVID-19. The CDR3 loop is CASRRELGTEAFF. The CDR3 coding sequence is TGTGCCAGCAGACGGGAACTAGGGACTGAAGCTTTCTTT.